This T cell receptor beta chain was obtained from a study of cytomegalovirus exposure and HLA in healthy donors. As for this clone: Its target is not known.

Primers: 60 Vbeta forward and 13 Jbeta reverse. Clones were sequenced by immunoSEQ multiplex PCR, and TCRdb holds only the in-frame ones, with some missing. Of around 120,000 clones in the sample, roughly 70% are singletons; the top ten hold around 4%. CDR3 length equals 14 residues. V was cut by 5 bases and J by 3 bases, with 14 bases left in between. CDR1 is SGHAT, CDR2 FQNNGV, per germline. General observations from the study: Roughly uniform sequencing depth across donors was assumed, possibly incorrectly. Earlier analysis looked at TCR beta V segments, and most were productive about 87% or about 30% of the time. Sequencing likely produced, as an artifact, a cluster of highly shared sequence variants. No immune exposure information besides CMV serostatus was available.

The TCR sequence derives from a woman between 40 and 55 years old in good health and CMV-seronegative. The gene calls are TRBV11-2 and TRBJ2-7; D perhaps matches TRBD2 (5 bases). The sample taken for sequencing was PBMCs. CDR3 bases: TGTGCCAGCAGCGGGGAGCTTGGATACTACGAGCAGTACTTC. Its protein product is CASSGELGYYEQYF.